Shown below are 25 T cell receptor beta chains from a single sample sequenced in a study of radiotherapy plus CTLA-4 blockade in lung cancer. The method was immunoSEQ multiplex PCR; TCRdb's version includes in-frame clones alone and lacks a portion of them. Of about 48,000 clones in the sample, 75% to 85% were seen once. Specimen: peripheral blood, collected from a patient treated with radiotherapy plus ipilimumab. Receptors were obtained from a human donor with non-small cell lung cancer who had stable disease on radiotherapy plus ipilimumab.

The chain is built from TRBV25-1 and TRBJ2-5, with 8 bases that match TRBD1. From germline, CDR1 is MGHDK and CDR2 SYGVNS. The CDR3 runs 15 residues. After removal of 5 bases from V and 5 bases from J, the junction contained 10 bases not matched to a gene. CDR3: CASSYPGGLSETQYF. CDR3 coding DNA: TGTGCCAGCAGTTATCCAGGGGGCTTGAGTGAGACCCAGTACTTC.

For the CDR3, the DNA is TGCGCCAGCAGCTTGAGACTAACCGACTACAATGAGCAGTTCTTC. It codes for CASSLRLTDYNEQFF. This chain links TRBV5-1 with TRBJ2-1, with TRBD2 as a possible D gene (5 bases). V gave up 1 base and J gave up 3 bases, with 11 bases separating them. The CDR3 runs 15 residues. Germline values: CDR1 SGHRS, CDR2 YFSETQ.

V is TRBV28 and J is TRBJ2-1, with TRBD1 matching 8 bases. V shed 4 bases, J shed 5 bases, and the junction held 7 bases outside the gene matches. Germline CDR1 is MDHEN and CDR2 is SYDVKM. This CDR3 contains 15 residues. CDR3 loop: CASSSLLDRDNEQFF. The CDR3 bases are TGTGCCAGCAGTTCCCTTTTGGACAGGGACAATGAGCAGTTCTTC.

The V gene is TRBV7-4, the J gene TRBJ2-1; D perhaps matches TRBD2 (5 bases). CDR1 is SGHVT, CDR2 SQSDAQ, per germline. This CDR3 contains 17 residues. Trimming stripped 1 base from V and 0 bases from J, with 13 bases between. CDR3 sequence reads: CASSLGRPAASYNEQFF. CDR3 nucleotides: TGTGCCAGCAGCTTAGGTCGGCCAGCGGCCTCCTACAATGAGCAGTTCTTC.

The chain links TRBV15 to TRBJ2-1; a weak D match, TRBD2 (7 bases). Trimming took 0 bases from V and 6 from J, leaving 18 bases between them. Germline CDR1 and CDR2: LNHNV and YYDKDF (reference sequence). This CDR3 region has 17 residues. CDR3 coding DNA: TGTGCCACCAGCAGAGATTACCGCCGGGGGGCTTTCAATGAGCAGTTCTTC. Protein product: CATSRDYRRGAFNEQFF.

The chain combines TRBV28 with TRBJ2-2; 7 bases line up with TRBD2. V lost 7 bases to trimming and J lost 4 bases; unmatched junction nucleotides: 9. The CDR3 length is 15 residues. Germline V lookup: CDR1 MDHEN, CDR2 SYDVKM. In DNA form, the CDR3 reads TGTGCCAGCACGCTTCGAGCGGGGACCACCGGGGAGCTGTTTTTT. This translates into CASTLRAGTTGELFF.

This clone was counted once. The CDR3 here is CASSQQASAYGYTF. The CDR3 DNA reads TGTGCCAGCAGCCAACAGGCATCCGCCTATGGCTACACCTTC. The chain is built from TRBV5-4 and TRBJ1-2; D perhaps matches TRBD1 (5 bases). CDR1 is SGHNT and CDR2 is YYREEE in the germline V gene (reference sequence). Trimming removed 4 bases from V and 4 bases from J, with 14 bases in between. There are 14 residues in the CDR3.

As for this clone: Other nucleotide sequences from this sample produce the same CDR3. The chain uses TRBV11-3 and TRBJ2-1; 11 nucleotides agree with TRBD2. CDR3 length: 15 amino acids. Per germline, CDR1 SGHNT and CDR2 YENEEA. With 2 bases clipped from V and 7 bases from J, the junction kept 4 bases outside the gene matches. CDR3 coding DNA: TGTGCCAGCAGCTTAACTAGCGGGAGAACTAATGAGCAGTTCTTC. Protein sequence: CASSLTSGRTNEQFF.

The genes are TRBV27 and TRBJ2-2, with D perhaps matching TRBD2 (6 bases). The CDR3 sequence is 15 residues long. Deletions cut 6 bases from V and 6 bases from J, with 17 bases between. Germline V gene data show CDR1 as MNHEY and CDR2 as SMNVEV (reference sequence). The CDR3, as DNA: TGTGCCAGCAGGGACTATACGGGCGTGGCCGGGGAGCTGTTTTTT. This codes for CASRDYTGVAGELFF.

V is TRBV5-1 and J is TRBJ2-3, with 9 nucleotides matching TRBD1. This CDR3 contains 14 residues. Germline CDR1 and CDR2: SGHRS and YFSETQ. Trimming took 4 bases from V and 4 from J; bases not matched to a gene: 4. Here the CDR3 DNA reads TGCGCCAGCAGCCCCACAGGGGGCGCAGATACGCAGTATTTT. It yields the protein CASSPTGGADTQYF.

The genes are TRBV18 and TRBJ2-5, with D unclear. The CDR3 has 11 amino acids. CDR1 is KGHSH, CDR2 LQKENI, per germline. The V and J ends lost 3 bases and 5 bases respectively, with 4 bases between them. The CDR3, as DNA: TGTGCCAGCTCACCGGGCGAGACCCAGTACTTC. The encoded protein is CASSPGETQYF.

This clone was detected only a few times. V is TRBV18 and J is TRBJ2-2, with 7 nucleotides matching TRBD2. Germline CDR1 KGHSH, CDR2 LQKENI. V lost 1 base, J lost 4 bases, and 9 bases stayed unmatched. The CDR3 covers 17 residues. This CDR3 is CASSPRGTTGSTGELFF. CDR3 DNA sequence: TGTGCCAGCTCACCACGCGGGACTACCGGATCCACCGGGGAGCTGTTTTTT.

Remarks on this clone: One end of the junction does not line up with germline, which may come from a read error. This chain joins TRBV7-7 and TRBJ2-5; TRBD2 matches 7 bases. Germline V gene lookup returns CDR1 SSHAT and CDR2 FNYEAQ (reference sequence). The CDR3 totals 19 residues. CDR3 DNA: TGTGCTAGCAGCTGTACCCCCACAGCCCGGGACTACCATCGGGAGACCCAGTACTTC. It yields the protein CASSCTPTARDYHRETQYF. Combining the CDR3 with reference TRBV7-7 and TRBJ2-5 gives the whole variable domain GAGVSQSPRYKVTKRGQDVTLRCDPISSHATLYWYQQALGQGPEFLTYFNYEAQPDKSGLPSDRFSAERPEGSISTLTIQRTEQRDSAMYRCASSCTPTARDYHRETQYFGPGTRLLVL.

This CDR3 is CASSPTVLPYEQYF. The CDR3 bases are TGTGCCAGCAGCCCGACAGTGCTCCCCTACGAGCAGTACTTC. The gene calls are TRBV5-6 and TRBJ2-7; a weak D match, TRBD1 (5 bases). Per germline, CDR1 SGHDT and CDR2 YYEEEE. Deletions cut 4 bases from V and 2 bases from J, with 13 bases between. The CDR3 spans 14 residues.

V usage is TRBV5-4 and J usage is TRBJ2-5; 14 bases are shared with TRBD2. With 4 bases clipped from V and 2 bases from J, the junction kept 4 bases outside the gene matches. The germline CDR1 and CDR2 sequences are SGHNT and YYREEE (reference sequence). This CDR3 region has 16 residues. The CDR3 loop is CASSPGTSGGQETQYF. As DNA, the CDR3 is TGTGCCAGCAGCCCAGGGACTAGCGGGGGACAAGAGACCCAGTACTTC. The entire variable domain, with the rest obtained from reference TRBV5-4 and TRBJ2-5, is as follows: ETGVTQSPTHLIKTRGQQVTLRCSSQSGHNTVSWYQQALGQGPQFIFQYYREEENGRGNFPPRFSGLQFPNYSSELNVNALELDDSALYLCASSPGTSGGQETQYFGPGTRLLVL.

The chain is built from TRBV6-5 and TRBJ2-1, with D hard to call. CDR3 length equals 15 residues. The V gene lost 6 bases and the J gene lost 4 bases, with 16 bases spanning the gap. Looked up from germline, CDR1 is MNHEY and CDR2 is SVGAGI. CDR3 coding DNA: TGTGCCAGCAGCCCTACCCGGTGGCGGTACAATGAGCAGTTCTTC. Translation: CASSPTRWRYNEQFF.

V gene TRBV11-2 combines with J gene TRBJ1-1; TRBD1 matches at 7 bases. CDR1 and CDR2 (germline): SGHAT, FQNNGV. Germline trimming cut 5 bases from V and 0 bases from J; bases unmatched to any gene: 6. This CDR3 is 15 amino acids long. The CDR3 region has the DNA TGTGCCAGCAGCGACCCGACAGGGCTGAACACTGAAGCTTTCTTT. This codes for CASSDPTGLNTEAFF.

The V and J genes are TRBV6-6 and TRBJ2-1, with 8 bases that match TRBD2. This CDR3 comprises 14 residues. CDR1 is MNHNY and CDR2 is SVGAGI in the germline V gene (reference sequence). V shed 0 bases, J shed 7 bases, and the junction held 2 bases outside the gene matches. CDR3 nucleotide sequence: TGTGCCAGCAGTTACTCTGCTAGCGGGAATGAGCAGTTCTTC. Its protein is CASSYSASGNEQFF.

The sample holds one count of this clone. At one end, the junction sequence differs from germline, possibly due to a read error. The chain recombines TRBV15 with TRBJ2-2, with 7 bases fitting TRBD1. Per the germline V gene, CDR1 is LNHNV and CDR2 is YYDKDF (reference sequence). This CDR3 spans 14 amino acids. CDR3 region: CATSGDRVNGELFF. The CDR3 DNA sequence: TGTGCCACCAGCGGAGACAGGGTTAACGGGGAGCTGTTTTTT.

The chain employs TRBV11-3 and TRBJ2-7; 8 bases match TRBD1. CDR1 is SGHNT, CDR2 YENEEA, per germline. The CDR3 is made up of 14 amino acids. Trimming removed 0 bases from V and 4 bases from J; junction bases left unmatched: 2. The CDR3 sequence is CASSLDTGGYEQYF. As DNA, the CDR3 is TGTGCCAGCAGCTTAGACACAGGGGGATACGAGCAGTACTTC.

V gene TRBV9 combines with J gene TRBJ1-2, with a weak D call TRBD1 (5 bases). The V end was cut by 1 base, the J end by 1 base, with 5 bases between. The germline V gene encodes CDR1 SGDLS and CDR2 YYNGEE. The CDR3 is 13 residues long. Here the CDR3 reads CASSVQGNYGYTF. The CDR3 nucleotides read TGTGCCAGCAGCGTACAGGGTAACTATGGCTACACCTTC.

The genes are TRBV27 and TRBJ2-7; 10 positions agree with TRBD2. V lost 8 bases, J lost 7 bases, and 11 bases stayed unmatched. The CDR3 has 14 residues. From germline, CDR1 is MNHEY and CDR2 SMNVEV (reference sequence). DNA of the CDR3: TGTGCCAGCGGGAGCGGGAGGGAACCACAAGAGCAGTACTTC. It specifies CASGSGREPQEQYF.

The chain uses TRBV7-6 and TRBJ2-3, with D tentatively TRBD2 (7 bases). The CDR3 length is 15 residues. The germline CDR1 and CDR2 sequences are SGHVS and FNYEAQ. V was pared by 8 bases and J by 0 bases, with 15 bases between. The CDR3 reads CASGGGQGSTDTQYF. CDR3 nucleotide sequence: TGTGCCAGCGGGGGGGGCCAGGGTAGCACAGATACGCAGTATTTT.

Only a few counts were recorded for this clone. This chain uses TRBV4-1 with TRBJ2-5, with D possibly TRBD1 on 7 matching bases. Germline V gene sequence: CDR1 MGHRA, CDR2 YSYEKL. The CDR3 has 14 residues. Deletions cut 4 bases from V and 7 bases from J, with 16 bases between. The CDR3 sequence: CASSPPGGIGTQYF. The DNA for the CDR3 is TGCGCCAGCAGCCCCCCAGGGGGGATTGGGACCCAGTACTTC.

A few counts support this clone. J is TRBJ2-5 and V is TRBV7-2; 8 nucleotides line up with TRBD2. Germline CDR1 is SGHTA and CDR2 is FQGNSA. J gave up 7 bases and V 0 bases, and 4 bases lay outside the gene matches. CDR3 length: 14 amino acids. CDR3 DNA sequence: TGTGCCAGCAGCTTAGCGGCGGGAGGTGGGACCCAGTACTTC. As protein: CASSLAAGGGTQYF.